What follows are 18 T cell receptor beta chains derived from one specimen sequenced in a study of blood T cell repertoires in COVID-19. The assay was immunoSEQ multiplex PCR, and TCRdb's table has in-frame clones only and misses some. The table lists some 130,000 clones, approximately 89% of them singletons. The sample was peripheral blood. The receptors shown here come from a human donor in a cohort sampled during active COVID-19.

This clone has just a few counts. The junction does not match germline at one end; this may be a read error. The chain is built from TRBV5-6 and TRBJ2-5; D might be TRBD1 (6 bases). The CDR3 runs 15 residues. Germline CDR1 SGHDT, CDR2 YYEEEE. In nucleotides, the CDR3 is TGTGCCAGCAGCCCCGGTGACAGGATCTCAAGTTCCTTAGACTTC. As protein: CASSPGDRISSSLDF.

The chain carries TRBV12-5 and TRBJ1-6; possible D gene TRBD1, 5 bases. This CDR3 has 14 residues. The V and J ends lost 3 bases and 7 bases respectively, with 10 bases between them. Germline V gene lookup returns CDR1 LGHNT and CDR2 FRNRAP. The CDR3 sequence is CASGFGRTNSPLHF. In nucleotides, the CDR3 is TGTGCTAGTGGTTTCGGGCGGACAAATTCACCCCTCCACTTT.

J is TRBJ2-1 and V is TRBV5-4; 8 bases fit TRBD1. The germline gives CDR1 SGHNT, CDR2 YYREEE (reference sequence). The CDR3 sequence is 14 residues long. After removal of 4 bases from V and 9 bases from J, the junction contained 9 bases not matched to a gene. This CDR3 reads CASSLISDRAEQFF. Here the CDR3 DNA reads TGTGCCAGCAGCCTAATATCGGACAGGGCTGAGCAGTTCTTC.

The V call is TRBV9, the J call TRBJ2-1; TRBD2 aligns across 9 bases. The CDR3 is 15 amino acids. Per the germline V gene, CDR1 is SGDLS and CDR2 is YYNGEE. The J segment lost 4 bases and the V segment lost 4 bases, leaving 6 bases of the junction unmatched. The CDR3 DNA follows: TGTGCCAGCAGCTCTAGCGGGACCCTATACAATGAGCAGTTCTTC. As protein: CASSSSGTLYNEQFF.

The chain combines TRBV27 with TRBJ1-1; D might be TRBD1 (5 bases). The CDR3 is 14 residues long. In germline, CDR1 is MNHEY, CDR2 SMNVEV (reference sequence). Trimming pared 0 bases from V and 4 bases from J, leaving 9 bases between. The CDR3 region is CASSLSVGVTEAFF. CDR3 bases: TGTGCCAGCAGTTTATCGGTAGGGGTCACTGAAGCTTTCTTT.

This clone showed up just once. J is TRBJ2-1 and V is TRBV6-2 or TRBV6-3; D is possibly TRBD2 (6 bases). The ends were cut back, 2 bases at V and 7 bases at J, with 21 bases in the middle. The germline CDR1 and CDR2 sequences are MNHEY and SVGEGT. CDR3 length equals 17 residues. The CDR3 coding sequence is TGTGCCAGCAGTTACACGGTCGGGGGACCTGGGAGAAATGAGCAGTTCTTC. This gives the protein CASSYTVGGPGRNEQFF.

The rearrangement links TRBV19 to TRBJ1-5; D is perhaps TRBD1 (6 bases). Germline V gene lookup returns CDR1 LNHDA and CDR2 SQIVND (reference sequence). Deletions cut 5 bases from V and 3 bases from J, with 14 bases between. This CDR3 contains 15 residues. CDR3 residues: CASSLSGDANQPQHF. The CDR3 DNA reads TGTGCCAGTAGTCTTTCAGGGGACGCCAATCAGCCCCAGCATTTT.

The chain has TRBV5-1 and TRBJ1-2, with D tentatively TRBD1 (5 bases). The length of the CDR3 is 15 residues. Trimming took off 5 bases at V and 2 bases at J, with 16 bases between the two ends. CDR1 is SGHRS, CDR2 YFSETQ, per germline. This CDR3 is CASRGSGDGNYGYTF. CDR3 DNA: TGCGCCAGCAGGGGTTCGGGGGATGGGAACTATGGCTACACCTTC.

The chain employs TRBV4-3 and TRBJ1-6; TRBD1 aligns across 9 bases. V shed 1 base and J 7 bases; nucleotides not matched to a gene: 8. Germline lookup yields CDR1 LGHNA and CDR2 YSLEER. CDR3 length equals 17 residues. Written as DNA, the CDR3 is TGCGCCAGCAGCCAAGCATTAAGGGGGACAGGGAATTCACCCCTCCACTTT. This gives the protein CASSQALRGTGNSPLHF.

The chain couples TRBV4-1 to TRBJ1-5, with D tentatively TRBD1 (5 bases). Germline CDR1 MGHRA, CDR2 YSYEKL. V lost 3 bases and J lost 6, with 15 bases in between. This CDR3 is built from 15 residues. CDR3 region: CASSQGSLGGQPQHF. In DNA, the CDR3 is TGCGCCAGCAGCCAGGGATCACTGGGGGGTCAGCCCCAGCATTTT.

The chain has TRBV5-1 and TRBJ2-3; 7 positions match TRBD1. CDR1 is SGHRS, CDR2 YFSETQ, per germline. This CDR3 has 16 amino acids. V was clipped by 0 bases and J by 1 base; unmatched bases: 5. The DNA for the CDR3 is TGCGCCAGCAGCTTGGGGGGGACAGACCGCACAGATACGCAGTATTTT. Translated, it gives CASSLGGTDRTDTQYF.

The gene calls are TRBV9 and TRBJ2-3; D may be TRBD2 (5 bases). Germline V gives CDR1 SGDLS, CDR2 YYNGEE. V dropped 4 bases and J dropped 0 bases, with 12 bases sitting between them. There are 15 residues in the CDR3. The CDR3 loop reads CASSQTGGSTDTQYF. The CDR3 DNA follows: TGTGCCAGCAGCCAGACTGGCGGGAGCACAGATACGCAGTATTTT.

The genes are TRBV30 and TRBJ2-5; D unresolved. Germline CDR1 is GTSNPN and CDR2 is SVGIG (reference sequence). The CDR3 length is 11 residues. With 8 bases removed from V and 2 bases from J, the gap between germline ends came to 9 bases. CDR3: CAGQVQETQYF. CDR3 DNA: TGTGCCGGGCAGGTTCAAGAGACCCAGTACTTC.

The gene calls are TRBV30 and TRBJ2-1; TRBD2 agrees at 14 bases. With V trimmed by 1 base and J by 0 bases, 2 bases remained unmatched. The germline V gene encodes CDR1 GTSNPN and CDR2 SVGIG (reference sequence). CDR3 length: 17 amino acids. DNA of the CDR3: TGTGCCTGGAGTGGACTAGCGGGGGGGAGCTCCTACAATGAGCAGTTCTTC. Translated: CAWSGLAGGSSYNEQFF.

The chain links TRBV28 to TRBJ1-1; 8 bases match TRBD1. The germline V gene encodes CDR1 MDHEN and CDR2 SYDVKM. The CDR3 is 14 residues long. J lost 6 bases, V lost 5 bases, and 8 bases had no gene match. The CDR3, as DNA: TGTGCCAGCAGTCTCCAGGACAGGGCTGCTGAAGCTTTCTTT. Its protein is CASSLQDRAAEAFF.

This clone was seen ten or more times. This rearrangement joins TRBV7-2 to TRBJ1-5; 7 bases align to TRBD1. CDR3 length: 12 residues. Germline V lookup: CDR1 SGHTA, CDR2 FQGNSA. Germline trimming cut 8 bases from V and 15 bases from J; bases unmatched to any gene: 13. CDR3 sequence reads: CASGTVVNQMHF. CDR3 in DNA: TGTGCCAGCGGGACAGTAGTCAATCAAATGCATTTT. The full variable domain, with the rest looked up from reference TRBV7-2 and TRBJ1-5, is GAGVSQSPSNKVTEKGKDVELRCDPISGHTALYWYRQSLGQGLEFLIYFQGNSAPDKSGLPSDRFSAERTGGSVSTLTIQRTQQEDSAVYLCASGTVVNQMHFGDGTRLSIL.

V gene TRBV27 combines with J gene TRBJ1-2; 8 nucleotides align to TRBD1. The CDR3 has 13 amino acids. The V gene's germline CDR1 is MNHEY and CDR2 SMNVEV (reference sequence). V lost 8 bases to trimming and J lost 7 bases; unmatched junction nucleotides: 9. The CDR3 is CASGRGRPGGYTF. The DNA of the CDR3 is TGTGCCAGCGGCAGGGGGCGCCCCGGTGGCTACACCTTC.

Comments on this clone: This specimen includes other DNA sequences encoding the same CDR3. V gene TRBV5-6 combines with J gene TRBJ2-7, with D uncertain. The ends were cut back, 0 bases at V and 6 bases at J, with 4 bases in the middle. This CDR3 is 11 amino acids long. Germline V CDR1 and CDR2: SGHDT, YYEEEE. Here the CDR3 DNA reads TGTGCCAGCAGCTTGGCCTTCGAGCAGTACTTC. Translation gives CASSLAFEQYF.